The 6 T cell receptor beta chains presented below share a single source sample, sequenced in a study of blood T cell repertoires in COVID-19. TCRdb's copy holds only in-frame clones and misses some; the assay was immunoSEQ multiplex PCR. The table lists tens of thousands of clones, about 86% of them singletons. The sample taken for sequencing was peripheral blood. Receptors originate from a human donor in a cohort sampled during active COVID-19.

This clone appeared a single time. This chain links TRBV4-3 with TRBJ1-6; TRBD1 is a possible D gene (6 bases). Trimming shortened V by 1 base and J by 10 bases, and 11 bases separated the two germline ends. The germline gives CDR1 LGHNA, CDR2 YSLEER. CDR3 length: 14 amino acids. The CDR3 sequence: CASSQARGGSPLHF. CDR3 DNA sequence: TGCGCCAGCAGCCAAGCCAGGGGAGGGTCACCCCTCCACTTT.

For the CDR3, the DNA is TGCGCCAGCAGCTTGGACAGGGCCGTCTATGGCTACACCTTC. This sequence encodes CASSLDRAVYGYTF. The chain joins TRBV5-1 to TRBJ1-2; D may be TRBD1 (6 bases). This CDR3 has 14 residues. Deletions cut 0 bases from V and 4 bases from J, with 10 bases between. The germline V gene encodes CDR1 SGHRS and CDR2 YFSETQ.

This clone appeared once. The rearrangement links TRBV11-1 to TRBJ2-5; D perhaps matches TRBD2 (6 bases). The length of the CDR3 is 15 residues. CDR1 is SGHAT and CDR2 is FQDESV in the germline V gene (reference sequence). The ends were cut back, 2 bases at V and 2 bases at J, with 12 bases in the middle. The CDR3 DNA reads TGTGCCAGCAGCTTATGGGGCGGGGAGCAAGAGACCCAGTACTTC. Amino acid sequence: CASSLWGGEQETQYF.

This sequence joins TRBV5-1 and TRBJ2-6; D unresolved. The V gene's germline CDR1 is SGHRS and CDR2 YFSETQ. V was trimmed by 0 bases and J by 0 bases, leaving 7 bases between them. The CDR3 is made up of 16 amino acids. CDR3 bases: TGCGCCAGCAGCTTGGGCGGCTTCTCTGGGGCCAACGTCCTGACTTTC. Protein sequence: CASSLGGFSGANVLTF.

The gene calls are TRBV14 and TRBJ2-7, with TRBD1 identical over 11 bases. The trim removed 2 bases at V and 6 bases at J, leaving 6 bases unmatched. Germline lookup yields CDR1 SGHDN and CDR2 FVKESK. The CDR3 runs 15 residues. The CDR3 DNA reads as TGTGCCAGCAGCCAATTATCCGGGACAGGGGGCGAGCAGTACTTC. The encoded protein is CASSQLSGTGGEQYF.

This clone has only one observation. This chain links TRBV18 with TRBJ1-1; TRBD1 might be the D (5 bases). Germline CDR1 and CDR2: KGHSH and LQKENI. V lost 3 bases to trimming and J lost 3 bases, with 14 bases between them. CDR3 size: 15 residues. DNA of the CDR3: TGTGCCAGCTCACCTTCTCTAAACAGGTACACTGAAGCTTTCTTT. Protein: CASSPSLNRYTEAFF.